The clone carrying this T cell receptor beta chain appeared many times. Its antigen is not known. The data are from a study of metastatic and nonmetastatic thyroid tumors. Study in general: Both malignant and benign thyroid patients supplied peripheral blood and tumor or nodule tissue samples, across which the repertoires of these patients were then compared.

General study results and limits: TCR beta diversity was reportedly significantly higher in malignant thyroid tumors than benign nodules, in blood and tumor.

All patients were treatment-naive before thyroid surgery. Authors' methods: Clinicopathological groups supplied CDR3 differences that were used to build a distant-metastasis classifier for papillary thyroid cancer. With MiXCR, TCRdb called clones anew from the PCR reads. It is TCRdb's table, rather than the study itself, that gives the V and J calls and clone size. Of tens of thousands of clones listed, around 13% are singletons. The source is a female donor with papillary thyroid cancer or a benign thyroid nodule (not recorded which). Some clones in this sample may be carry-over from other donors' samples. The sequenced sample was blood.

This CDR3 is CASSPAREGGRIAGQETQYF. The CDR3 bases are TGTGCCAGCAGCCCGGCGAGGGAGGGGGGTCGAATAGCGGGGCAAGAGACCCAGTACTTC. The V call is TRBV7-2, the J call TRBJ2-5; 8 bases map to TRBD2. This CDR3 is built from 20 residues. The germline V gene encodes CDR1 SGHTA and CDR2 FQGNSA. The ends lost 5 bases at V and 2 bases at J; junction bases unmatched: 22.